The 17 T cell receptor beta chains listed next were all sequenced from one sample in a study of blood T cell repertoires in COVID-19. TCRdb keeps only in-frame clones here, not all; method: immunoSEQ multiplex PCR. The sample lists 200,000 to 300,000 clones; 80% to 85% were seen once. The sequenced sample was peripheral blood. These receptors were taken from a woman aged 60 to 75 with active or convalescent COVID-19.

The chain links TRBV30 to TRBJ1-2; D uncertain. CDR3 length: 17 amino acids. Germline-derived CDR1 and CDR2 are GTSNPN and SVGIG (reference sequence). V was trimmed by 3 bases and J by 0 bases, leaving 20 bases between them. The CDR3 DNA reads TGTGCCTGGAGCGGTATCGGGAAGCACCATTCTAACTATGGCTACACCTTC. Its translation: CAWSGIGKHHSNYGYTF.

The rearrangement links TRBV5-1 to TRBJ1-5; a possible D gene is TRBD1 (6 bases). With 4 bases removed from V and 5 bases from J, the gap between germline ends came to 16 bases. The CDR3 runs 15 residues. CDR1 and CDR2 from the germline V gene are SGHRS and YFSETQ. The DNA for the CDR3 is TGCGCCAGCAGCCTCGGGGGGCAGCTTGATCAGCCCCAGCATTTT. Residues: CASSLGGQLDQPQHF.

The rearrangement uses TRBV3-1 (or the pseudogene TRBV3-2) and TRBJ1-2, with D unclear. V lost 0 bases to trimming and J lost 4 bases, with 12 bases between them. Germline assignment: CDR1 LGHDT and CDR2 YNNKEL (reference sequence). CDR3 length equals 15 residues. The CDR3: CASSQDLYSPYGYTF. In DNA, the CDR3 is TGTGCCAGCAGCCAAGATCTCTACAGTCCCTATGGCTACACCTTC.

The J gene is TRBJ1-1, the V gene TRBV12-3 or TRBV12-4; D gene uncertain. The V and J ends lost 3 bases and 2 bases respectively, with 7 bases between them. The CDR3 is 13 amino acids. As DNA, the CDR3 is TGTGCCAGCAGTTTCTCAACTAACACTGAAGCTTTCTTT. Translation gives CASSFSTNTEAFF.

V gene TRBV7-6 combines with J gene TRBJ2-1, with 9 bases matching TRBD2. The V segment lost 5 bases and the J segment 7 bases; nucleotides outside the gene matches: 12. Germline loops: CDR1 SGHVS, CDR2 FNYEAQ. The CDR3 length is 16 residues. The CDR3 nucleotides are TGTGCCAGCAGCCCAAGGGGGCTAGCGGGGTGGAATGAGCAGTTCTTC. Amino acid sequence: CASSPRGLAGWNEQFF.

The rearrangement uses TRBV12-2 and TRBJ2-1; TRBD2 was called by the table and not checked on the DNA. TRBV12-2 is a documented pseudogene. The CDR3 runs 18 residues. CDR3 nucleotides: TGTGCAAGTCGCTTAGGACGGTCGAGGTGTAATCCTGGCCATGAGCAGTTCTTC. Residues: CASRLGRSRCNPGHEQFF.

V gene TRBV30 combines with J gene TRBJ1-2; D gene ambiguous. Germline assignment: CDR1 GTSNPN and CDR2 SVGIG (reference sequence). The CDR3 runs 14 residues. The V and J ends lost 1 base and 7 bases respectively, with 16 bases between them. The CDR3 protein is CAWSALLSDSGYTF. CDR3 nucleotides: TGTGCCTGGAGTGCTCTCTTATCGGACTCTGGCTACACCTTC.

The chain couples TRBV27 to TRBJ2-3; possibly TRBD1 for D (6 bases). Trimming pared 3 bases from V and 1 base from J, leaving 17 bases between. CDR3 size: 17 residues. Germline CDR1 MNHEY, CDR2 SMNVEV (reference sequence). The chain's CDR3 is CASSFYGQPRGTDTQYF. The CDR3 bases are TGTGCCAGCAGTTTCTACGGACAGCCTCGAGGCACAGATACGCAGTATTTT.

In nucleotides, the CDR3 is TGTGCCAGCAGCTTAAGGGGCGGGGAGCTGTTTTTT. Translating gives CASSLRGGELFF. The genes are TRBV7-8 and TRBJ2-2; D possibly corresponds to TRBD1 (5 bases). The CDR3 has 12 residues. V was clipped by 2 bases and J by 7 bases, with 5 bases between them. Germline lookup yields CDR1 SGHVS and CDR2 FQNEAQ.

V and J are TRBV4-1 and TRBJ1-1; a weak D match, TRBD1 (5 bases). Trimming took off 1 base at V and 0 bases at J, with 9 bases between the two ends. This CDR3 contains 15 residues. Germline V CDR1 and CDR2: MGHRA, YSYEKL. Here the CDR3 reads CASSQADTVNTEAFF. For the CDR3, the DNA is TGCGCCAGCAGCCAAGCGGACACCGTGAACACTGAAGCTTTCTTT.

Concerning this clone: This sample also contains other DNA sequences that code for the same CDR3. The CDR3 here is CASSISGVETQYF. The CDR3 coding sequence is TGTGCCAGTAGTATTTCAGGGGTCGAGACCCAGTACTTC. The chain carries TRBV19 and TRBJ2-5, with a weak D call TRBD1 (6 bases). The CDR3 has 13 residues. Germline V gene lookup returns CDR1 LNHDA and CDR2 SQIVND (reference sequence). Trimming shortened V by 3 bases and J by 5 bases, and 10 bases separated the two germline ends. The full variable domain, rest sourced from reference TRBV19 and TRBJ2-5, is DGGITQSPKYLFRKEGQNVTLSCEQNLNHDAMYWYRQDPGQGLRLIYYSQIVNDFQKGDIAEGYSVSREKKESFPLTVTSAQKNPTAFYLCASSISGVETQYFGPGTRLLVL.

The rearrangement uses TRBV5-3 and TRBJ1-6, with 7 bases aligning to TRBD1. TRBV5-3 is placed among ORFs of uncertain function. The CDR3 covers 14 residues. J was trimmed by 8 bases and V by 0 bases; bases with no gene match: 2. The CDR3 nucleotides read TGTGCCAGAAGCTTGGGACAGGGCGATTCACCCCTCCACTTT. Translated: CARSLGQGDSPLHF.

This sequence joins TRBV3-1 (or the pseudogene TRBV3-2) and TRBJ2-1, with D possibly matching TRBD1 (6 bases). The germline V gene has CDR1 LGHDT and CDR2 YNNKEL (reference sequence). Trimming removed 0 bases from V and 6 bases from J, with 12 bases in between. The CDR3 is 15 amino acids. The CDR3, as DNA: TGTGCCAGCAGCCAAGACAGGGGATCAGTCAATGAGCAGTTCTTC. The encoded protein is CASSQDRGSVNEQFF.

The rearrangement links TRBV14 to TRBJ2-5; D unresolved. CDR1 is SGHDN, CDR2 FVKESK, per germline. Trimming removed 5 bases at V and 9 bases at J, with 19 bases between. The CDR3 has 14 amino acids. This chain's CDR3 is CASSYSGAWRPQYF. CDR3 bases: TGTGCCAGCAGCTACTCCGGTGCCTGGAGACCCCAGTACTTC. The full variable domain, with the rest looked up from reference TRBV14 and TRBJ2-5, is EAGVTQFPSHSVIEKGQTVTLRCDPISGHDNLYWYRRVMGKEIKFLLHFVKESKQDESGMPNNRFLAERTGGTYSTLKVQPAELEDSGVYFCASSYSGAWRPQYFGPGTRLLVL.

The chain is built from TRBV4-1 and TRBJ2-4, with a tentative D call TRBD2 (6 bases). The germline V gene encodes CDR1 MGHRA and CDR2 YSYEKL. This CDR3 has 16 amino acids. Deletions cut 1 base from V and 2 bases from J, with 12 bases between. Here the CDR3 reads CASSQGLGRTKNIQYF. In nucleotides, the CDR3 is TGCGCCAGCAGCCAAGGCCTGGGGAGGACCAAAAACATTCAGTACTTC.

The V call is TRBV19, the J call TRBJ1-5, with 9 bases matching TRBD1. Germline CDR1 is LNHDA and CDR2 is SQIVND (reference sequence). V trimming: 9 bases; J trimming: 1 base; junction bases outside the gene matches: 10. CDR3 length: 16 residues. The CDR3 DNA reads TGTGCCAGCGGGGGTACAGGGGGCGCGAGCAATCAGCCCCAGCATTTT. Encoded protein: CASGGTGGASNQPQHF.

CDR3 nucleotides: TGTGCCAGCAGCTTTACAGGGGGCGCTGGAAACACCATATATTTT. Translated, it gives CASSFTGGAGNTIYF. J is TRBJ1-3 and V is TRBV3-1 (or the pseudogene TRBV3-2); 9 positions agree with TRBD1. The CDR3 has 15 residues. J was trimmed by 2 bases and V by 5 bases; bases with no gene match: 4. Looked up from germline, CDR1 is LGHDT and CDR2 is YNNKEL (reference sequence).